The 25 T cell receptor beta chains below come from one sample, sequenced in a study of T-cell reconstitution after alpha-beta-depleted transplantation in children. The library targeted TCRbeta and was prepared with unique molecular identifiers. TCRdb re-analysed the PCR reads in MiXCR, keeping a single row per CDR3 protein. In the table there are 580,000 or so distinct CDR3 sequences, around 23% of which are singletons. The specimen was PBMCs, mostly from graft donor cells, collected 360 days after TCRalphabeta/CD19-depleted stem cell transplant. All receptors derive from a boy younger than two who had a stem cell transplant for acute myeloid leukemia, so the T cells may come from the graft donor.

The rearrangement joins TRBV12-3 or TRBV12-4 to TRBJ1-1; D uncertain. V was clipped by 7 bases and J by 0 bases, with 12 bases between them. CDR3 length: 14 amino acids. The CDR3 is CASNRGVLNTEAFF. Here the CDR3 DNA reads TGTGCCAGCAATCGCGGTGTATTGAACACTGAAGCTTTCTTT.

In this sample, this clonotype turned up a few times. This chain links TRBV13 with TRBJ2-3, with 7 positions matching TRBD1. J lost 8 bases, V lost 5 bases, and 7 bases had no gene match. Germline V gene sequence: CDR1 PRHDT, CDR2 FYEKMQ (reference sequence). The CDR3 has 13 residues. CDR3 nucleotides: TGTGCCAGCAGCGACGGACAGGTTGTTACGCAGTATTTT. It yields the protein CASSDGQVVTQYF.

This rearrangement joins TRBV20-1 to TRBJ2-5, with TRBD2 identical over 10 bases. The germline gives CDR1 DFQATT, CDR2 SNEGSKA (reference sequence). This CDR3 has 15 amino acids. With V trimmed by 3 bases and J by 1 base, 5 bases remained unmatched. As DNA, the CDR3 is TGCAGTGCTAGTATAGTAGCGGGGGGCCAAGAGACCCAGTACTTC. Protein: CSASIVAGGQETQYF.

The CDR3 protein is CASTRTSPLGETQYF. CDR3 in DNA: TGTGCCAGCACTCGGACTAGCCCTTTGGGAGAGACCCAGTACTTC. V gene TRBV12-3 or TRBV12-4 combines with J gene TRBJ2-5, with 8 positions matching TRBD2. V shed 7 bases, J shed 4 bases, and the junction held 11 bases outside the gene matches. This CDR3 spans 15 amino acids.

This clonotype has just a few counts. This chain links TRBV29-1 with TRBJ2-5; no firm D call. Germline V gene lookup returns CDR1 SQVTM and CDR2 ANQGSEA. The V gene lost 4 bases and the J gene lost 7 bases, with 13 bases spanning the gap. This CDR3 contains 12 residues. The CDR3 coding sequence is TGCAGCGTTGCCGCTTTGATGGGGACCCAGTACTTC. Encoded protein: CSVAALMGTQYF.

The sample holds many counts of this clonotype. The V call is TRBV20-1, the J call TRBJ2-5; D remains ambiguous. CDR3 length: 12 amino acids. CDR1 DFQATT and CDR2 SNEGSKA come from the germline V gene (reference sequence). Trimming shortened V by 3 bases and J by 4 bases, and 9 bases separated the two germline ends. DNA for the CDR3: TGCAGTGCTAGCCCGGCTAGAGAGACCCAGTACTTC. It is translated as CSASPARETQYF.

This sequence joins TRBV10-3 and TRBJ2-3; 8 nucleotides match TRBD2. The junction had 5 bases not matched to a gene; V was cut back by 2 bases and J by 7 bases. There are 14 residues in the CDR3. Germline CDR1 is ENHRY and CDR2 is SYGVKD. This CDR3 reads CAISENGGANTQYF. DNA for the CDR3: TGTGCCATCAGTGAGAACGGGGGGGCGAATACGCAGTATTTT.

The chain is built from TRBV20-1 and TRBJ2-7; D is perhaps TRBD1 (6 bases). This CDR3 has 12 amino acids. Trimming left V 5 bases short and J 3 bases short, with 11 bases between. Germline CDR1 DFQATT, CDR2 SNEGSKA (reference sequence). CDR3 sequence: CSAPGQNYEQYV. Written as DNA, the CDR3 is TGCAGTGCTCCGGGACAAAACTACGAGCAGTACGTC.

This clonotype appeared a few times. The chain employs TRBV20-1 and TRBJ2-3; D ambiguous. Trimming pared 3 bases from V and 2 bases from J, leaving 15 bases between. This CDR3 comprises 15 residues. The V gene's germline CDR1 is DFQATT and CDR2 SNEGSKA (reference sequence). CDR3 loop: CSASLSLFYTDTQYF. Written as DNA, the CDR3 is TGCAGTGCTAGCCTCTCCCTCTTTTACACAGATACGCAGTATTTT.

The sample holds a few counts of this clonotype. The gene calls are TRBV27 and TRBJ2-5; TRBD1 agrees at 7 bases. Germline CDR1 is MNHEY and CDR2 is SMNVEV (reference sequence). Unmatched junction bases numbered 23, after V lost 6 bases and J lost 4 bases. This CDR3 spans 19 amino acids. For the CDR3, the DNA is TGTGCCAGCAGCCAATTATCTCCAGCCCAGGGACAGAAGGGAGAGACCCAGTACTTC. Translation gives CASSQLSPAQGQKGETQYF.

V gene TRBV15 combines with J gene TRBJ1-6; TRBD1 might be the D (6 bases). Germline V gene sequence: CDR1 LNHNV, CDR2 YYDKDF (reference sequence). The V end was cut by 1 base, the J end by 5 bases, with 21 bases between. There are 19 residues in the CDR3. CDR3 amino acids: CATSRALLPTGDNNSPLHF. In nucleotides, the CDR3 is TGTGCCACCAGCAGAGCGCTCCTTCCGACAGGCGATAATAATTCACCCCTCCACTTT.

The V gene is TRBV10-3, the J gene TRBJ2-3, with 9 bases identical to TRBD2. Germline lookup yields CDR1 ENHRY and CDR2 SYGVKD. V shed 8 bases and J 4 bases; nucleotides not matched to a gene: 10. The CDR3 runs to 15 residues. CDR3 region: CAISLSGGIADTQYF. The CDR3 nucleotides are TGTGCCATCTCCCTTAGCGGGGGAATTGCAGATACGCAGTATTTT.

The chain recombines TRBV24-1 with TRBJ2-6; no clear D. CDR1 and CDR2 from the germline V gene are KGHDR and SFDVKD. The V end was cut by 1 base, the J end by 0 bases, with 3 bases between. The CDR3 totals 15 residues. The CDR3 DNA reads TGTGCCACCAGTGATTTTACCTCTGGGGCCAACGTCCTGACTTTC. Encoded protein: CATSDFTSGANVLTF.

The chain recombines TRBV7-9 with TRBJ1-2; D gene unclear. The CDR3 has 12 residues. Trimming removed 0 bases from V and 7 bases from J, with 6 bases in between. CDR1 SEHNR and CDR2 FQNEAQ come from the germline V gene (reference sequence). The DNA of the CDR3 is TGTGCCAGCAGCTTAGCGGATTTTGGCTACACCTTC. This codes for CASSLADFGYTF. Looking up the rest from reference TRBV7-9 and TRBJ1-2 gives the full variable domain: DTGVSQNPRHKITKRGQNVTFRCDPISEHNRLYWYRQTLGQGPEFLTYFQNEAQLEKSRLLSDRFSAERPKGSFSTLEIQRTEQGDSAMYLCASSLADFGYTFGSGTRLTVV.

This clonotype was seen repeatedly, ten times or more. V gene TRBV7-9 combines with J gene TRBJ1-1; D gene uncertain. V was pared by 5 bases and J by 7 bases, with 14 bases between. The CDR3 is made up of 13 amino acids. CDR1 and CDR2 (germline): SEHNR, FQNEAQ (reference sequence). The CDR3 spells CASSLYTGIEAFF. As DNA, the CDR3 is TGTGCCAGCAGCCTTTATACGGGAATTGAAGCTTTCTTT.

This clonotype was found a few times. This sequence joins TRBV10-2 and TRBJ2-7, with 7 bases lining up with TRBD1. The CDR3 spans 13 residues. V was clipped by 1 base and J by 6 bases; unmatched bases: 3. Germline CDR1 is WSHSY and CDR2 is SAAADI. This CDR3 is CASSELTGSEQYV. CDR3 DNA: TGCGCCAGCAGTGAGTTGACAGGGAGCGAGCAGTACGTC.

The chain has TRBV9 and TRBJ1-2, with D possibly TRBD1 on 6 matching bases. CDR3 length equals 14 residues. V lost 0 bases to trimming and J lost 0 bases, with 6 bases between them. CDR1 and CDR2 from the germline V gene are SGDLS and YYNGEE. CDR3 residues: CASSVGQANYGYTF. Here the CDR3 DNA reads TGTGCCAGCAGCGTAGGACAGGCTAACTATGGCTACACCTTC.

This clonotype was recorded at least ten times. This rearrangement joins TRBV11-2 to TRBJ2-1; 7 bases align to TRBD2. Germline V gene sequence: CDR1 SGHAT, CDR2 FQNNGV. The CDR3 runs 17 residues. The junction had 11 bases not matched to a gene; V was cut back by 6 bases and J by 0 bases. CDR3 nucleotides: TGTGCCAGCAGTCCTTGGGGGGGTGGCAGCTCCTACAATGAGCAGTTCTTC. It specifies CASSPWGGGSSYNEQFF.

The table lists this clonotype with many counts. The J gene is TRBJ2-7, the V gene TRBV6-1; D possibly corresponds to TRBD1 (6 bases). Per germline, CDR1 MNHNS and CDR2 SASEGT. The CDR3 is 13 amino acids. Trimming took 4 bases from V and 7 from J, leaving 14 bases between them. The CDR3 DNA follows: TGTGCCAGCAGTGCAATGGGGGCTGGTGAGCAGTACGTC. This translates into CASSAMGAGEQYV.

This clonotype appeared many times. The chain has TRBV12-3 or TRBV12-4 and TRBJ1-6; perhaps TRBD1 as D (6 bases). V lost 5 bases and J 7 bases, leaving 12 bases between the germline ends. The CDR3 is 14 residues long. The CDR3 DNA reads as TGTGCCAGCAGTGAACAGGGTGACAATTCACCCCTCCACTTT. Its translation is CASSEQGDNSPLHF.

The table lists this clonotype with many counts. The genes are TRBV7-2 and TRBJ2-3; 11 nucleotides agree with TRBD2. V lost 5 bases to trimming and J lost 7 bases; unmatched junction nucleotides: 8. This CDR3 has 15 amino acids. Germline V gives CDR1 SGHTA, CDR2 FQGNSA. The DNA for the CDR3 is TGTGCCAGCAGCCCAGTAGCGGGGGGGCCGAATACGCAGTATTTT. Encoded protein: CASSPVAGGPNTQYF.

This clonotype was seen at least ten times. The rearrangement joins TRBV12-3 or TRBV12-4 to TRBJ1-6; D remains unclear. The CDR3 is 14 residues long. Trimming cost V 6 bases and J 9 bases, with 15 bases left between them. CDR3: CASRSGVPLSPLHF. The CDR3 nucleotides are TGTGCCAGCAGATCCGGGGTGCCTCTTTCACCCCTCCACTTT.

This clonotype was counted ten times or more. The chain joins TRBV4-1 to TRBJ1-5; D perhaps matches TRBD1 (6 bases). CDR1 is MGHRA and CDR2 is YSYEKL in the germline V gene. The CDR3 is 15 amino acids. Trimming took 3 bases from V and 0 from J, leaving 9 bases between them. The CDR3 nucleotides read TGCGCCAGCAGCCAGGGACAAAATAGCAATCAGCCCCAGCATTTT. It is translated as CASSQGQNSNQPQHF.

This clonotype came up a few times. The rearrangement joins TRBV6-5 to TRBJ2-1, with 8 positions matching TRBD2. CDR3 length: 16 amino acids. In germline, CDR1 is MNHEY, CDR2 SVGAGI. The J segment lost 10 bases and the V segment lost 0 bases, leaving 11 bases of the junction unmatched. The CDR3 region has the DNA TGTGCCAGCAGTTACTCGACGGGACTAGACCTCGGGGAGCAGTTCTTC. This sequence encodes CASSYSTGLDLGEQFF.

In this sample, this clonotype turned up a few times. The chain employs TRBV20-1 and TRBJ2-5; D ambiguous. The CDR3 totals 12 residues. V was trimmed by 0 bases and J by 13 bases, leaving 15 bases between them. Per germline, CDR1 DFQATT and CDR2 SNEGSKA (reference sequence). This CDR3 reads CSARDLSDLRYF. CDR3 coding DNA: TGCAGTGCTAGAGATCTAAGTGACCTCCGGTACTTC.